Shown below are 16 T cell receptor beta chains from a single sample sequenced in a study of CD8+ T cells in alopecia areata. RNA, once extracted, was reverse transcribed into cDNA for use as the sequencing template. Here immunoSEQ multiplex PCR was the method, and the copy in TCRdb shows in-frame clones only, minus some. This sample has roughly 150,000 clones, with about three fifths found just once. Material: CD8+ T cells sorted from blood. These receptors all come from a human donor in good health.

This chain connects TRBV29-1 to TRBJ2-7; 9 bases agree with TRBD1. Germline CDR1 SQVTM, CDR2 ANQGSEA. Trimming at V came to 1 base and at J to 1 base, leaving 8 bases not matched to a gene. The CDR3 loop spans 16 amino acids. The CDR3 loop is CSVEGPDGTGSYEQYF. In DNA, the CDR3 is TGCAGCGTTGAAGGCCCCGACGGGACAGGGTCCTACGAGCAGTACTTC.

J is TRBJ1-1 and V is TRBV9, with D possibly matching TRBD1 (6 bases). The CDR3 covers 14 residues. Between the trimmed V and J ends, which lost 4 bases and 0 bases, there was a span of 10 bases. CDR1 is SGDLS and CDR2 is YYNGEE in the germline V gene. The DNA of the CDR3 is TGTGCCAGCAGCACCGGACAGATGAACACTGAAGCTTTCTTT. This encodes CASSTGQMNTEAFF.

The chain joins TRBV6-5 to TRBJ2-2; D is uncertain. Trimming took off 5 bases at V and 6 bases at J, with 13 bases between the two ends. The CDR3 runs to 14 residues. Germline V lookup: CDR1 MNHEY, CDR2 SVGAGI. The CDR3 region has the DNA TGTGCCAGCAGTGATAGATGGCAGGCCGGGGAGCTGTTTTTT. Its protein product is CASSDRWQAGELFF.

The sample holds a few counts of this clone. One junction end disagrees with the germline gene, perhaps due to a read error. This same CDR3 is encoded by further DNA sequences in the sample. This sequence joins TRBV5-5 and TRBJ1-1, with D hard to call. Per the germline V gene, CDR1 is SGHKS and CDR2 is YYEKEE (reference sequence). CDR3 length: 14 amino acids. CDR3 in amino acids: CASSHTRGNPEAFF. As DNA, the CDR3 is TGCGCCAGCAGCCATACCCGGGGAAACCCTGAAGCTTTCTTT.

This chain joins TRBV6-6 and TRBJ1-2; D is unclear. CDR3 length equals 13 residues. The germline CDR1 and CDR2 sequences are MNHNY and SVGAGI (reference sequence). The V end lost 6 bases, the J end lost 4 bases, and 12 bases lay between the germline ends. CDR3 sequence reads: CASRTVDPYGYTF. In DNA, the CDR3 is TGTGCCAGCAGGACCGTAGACCCCTATGGCTACACCTTC.

V usage is TRBV29-1 and J usage is TRBJ1-1; D gene ambiguous. V shed 4 bases and J shed 2 bases, with 8 bases lying between them. Germline loops: CDR1 SQVTM, CDR2 ANQGSEA. The CDR3 contains 12 residues. The CDR3 loop is CSVAPPNTEAFF. The DNA for the CDR3 is TGCAGCGTTGCCCCCCCCAACACTGAAGCTTTCTTT.

The CDR3 here is CASSYPGLEGSYEQYF. The CDR3 nucleotides are TGTGCCAGCAGCTACCCGGGACTGGAGGGATCATACGAGCAGTACTTC. The chain carries TRBV5-6 and TRBJ2-7, with D maybe TRBD2 (6 bases). Germline CDR1 and CDR2: SGHDT and YYEEEE. V was shortened by 3 bases and J by 4 bases, with 20 bases between the two germline ends. This CDR3 region has 16 residues.

This clone was found a few times. The chain has TRBV27 and TRBJ2-5; TRBD2 is a possible D gene (6 bases). V lost 6 bases to trimming and J lost 6 bases, with 20 bases between them. From germline, CDR1 is MNHEY and CDR2 SMNVEV (reference sequence). CDR3 length equals 15 residues. CDR3 nucleotide sequence: TGTGCCAGCAGCCTGCTTAAAGCGGGTTTCAAGACCCAGTACTTC. Translation gives CASSLLKAGFKTQYF.

The chain links TRBV9 to TRBJ2-5, with D perhaps matching TRBD1 or TRBD2 (5 bases each). Germline V lookup: CDR1 SGDLS, CDR2 YYNGEE. V shed 3 bases and J shed 6 bases, with 12 bases lying between them. The CDR3 contains 13 residues. CDR3 in DNA: TGTGCCAGCAGCGATTCTCGGGGCAAGACCCAGTACTTC. Translated, it gives CASSDSRGKTQYF. The whole variable domain, filled in from reference TRBV9 and TRBJ2-5, reads DSGVTQTPKHLITATGQRVTLRCSPRSGDLSVYWYQQSLDQGLQFLIQYYNGEERAKGNILERFSAQQFPDLHSELNLSSLELGDSALYFCASSDSRGKTQYFGPGTRLLVL.

The sample holds a few counts of this clone. The chain joins TRBV29-1 to TRBJ2-3; unclear D gene. CDR3 size: 14 residues. The germline gives CDR1 SQVTM, CDR2 ANQGSEA. Trimming stripped 4 bases from V and 0 bases from J, with 11 bases between. The CDR3 DNA reads TGCAGCGTTGGAAGGGTTTCTAGCACAGATACGCAGTATTTT. Translation gives CSVGRVSSTDTQYF.

The genes are TRBV5-1 and TRBJ2-7, with D possibly matching TRBD1 (6 bases). V gave up 1 base and J gave up 4 bases, with 15 bases separating them. In germline, CDR1 is SGHRS, CDR2 YFSETQ. This CDR3 is built from 15 residues. CDR3 bases: TGCGCCAGCAGCTTGTCGTCAGGGACATCGTACGAGCAGTACTTC. This encodes CASSLSSGTSYEQYF. The full variable domain, with the rest looked up from reference TRBV5-1 and TRBJ2-7, is KAGVTQTPRYLIKTRGQQVTLSCSPISGHRSVSWYQQTPGQGLQFLFEYFSETQRNKGNFPGRFSGRQFSNSRSEMNVSTLELGDSALYLCASSLSSGTSYEQYFGPGTRLTVT.

The chain recombines TRBV6-5 with TRBJ2-7; 7 positions match TRBD2. CDR1 and CDR2 from the germline V gene are MNHEY and SVGAGI. Unmatched junction bases numbered 3, after V lost 1 base and J lost 3 bases. CDR3 size: 14 residues. The CDR3 DNA is TGTGCCAGCAGTTACTACAGCGGGAACTACGAGCAGTACTTC. Residues: CASSYYSGNYEQYF.

This clone has a handful of counts. This chain joins TRBV10-1 and TRBJ2-1; D unresolved. The CDR3 spans 17 residues. V was shortened by 4 bases and J by 4 bases, with 20 bases between the two germline ends. Germline CDR1 WNHNN, CDR2 SYGVQD (reference sequence). The CDR3 protein is CASSGASGPTLYNEQFF. CDR3 DNA sequence: TGCGCCAGCAGTGGGGCCTCGGGCCCGACACTTTACAATGAGCAGTTCTTC.

The rearrangement joins TRBV5-4 to TRBJ1-2; D perhaps matches TRBD1 (6 bases). This CDR3 region has 14 residues. Trimming removed 2 bases at V and 4 bases at J, with 12 bases between. Looked up from germline, CDR1 is SGHNT and CDR2 is YYREEE (reference sequence). The CDR3 DNA is TGTGCCAGCAGCTTATCCGGGACACCCTATGGCTACACCTTC. Its translation is CASSLSGTPYGYTF.

This rearrangement joins TRBV7-9 to TRBJ2-7, with D perhaps matching TRBD1 (5 bases). The V and J ends lost 8 bases and 3 bases respectively, with 14 bases between them. The CDR3 has 13 amino acids. The germline V gene has CDR1 SEHNR and CDR2 FQNEAQ (reference sequence). CDR3 sequence reads: CASEDSHYYEQYF. In DNA form, the CDR3 reads TGTGCCAGCGAAGACAGTCACTACTACGAGCAGTACTTC.

V is TRBV4-1 and J is TRBJ2-7, with D maybe TRBD2 (6 bases). Trimming left V 0 bases short and J 2 bases short, with 11 bases between. The CDR3 totals 15 residues. CDR1 is MGHRA, CDR2 YSYEKL, per germline. In nucleotides, the CDR3 is TGCGCCAGCAGCCAAGAGGAGGGAGCCCCCTACGAGCAGTACTTC. It specifies CASSQEEGAPYEQYF.